This T cell receptor (beta chain) was captured by sequencing in a study of blood T cell repertoires in COVID-19 (dated by TCRdb to about 2020). For the wider study: Samples from collaborators originated in the United States, Italy and Spain and spanned both the acute and convalescent phases of COVID-19. The prospective study material was composed of cDNA or gDNA derived from T cells, B-cell-depleted T cells, or PBMCs. Deeply sampled blood TCRbeta repertoires from subjects exposed to, actively infected with, or recovered from COVID-19 were included in the dataset. The repertoires were released in a freely available public database meant as a resource for research on the immune response to SARS-CoV-2. The samples were drawn from the first 160 participants of the ongoing ImmuneRACE study and from 950 to 1,500 subjects provided by 6 global collaborators. A de-identified subject ID, COVID-19 status, age in years and sex were almost always included in the sample metadata. Where HLA class I and class II types were available, the types were taken from metadata supplied by the sample provider, not from assay-based typing. The investigation overall reported the following: Clinical and demographic metadata were provided uncurated, with the amount varying by source and participant.

The CDR1 and CDR2 encoded by the germline V gene (reference sequence) are LGHDT and YNNKEL. V is pruned by 4 bases and J by 5 bases, leaving 6 bases of the junction without a gene match. Measured from the cysteine to the phenylalanine, the CDR3 is 14 residues long. The entry retains the CDR3 DNA only, 42 bases that are in frame from base 1. As concerns this clone: It has no known antigen specificity. No base quality information exists; no much larger clone differs at one position.

At one collaborating source in Seattle, patients were enrolled during active infection and were followed longitudinally through the course of disease. Whole blood was collected in K2EDTA tubes by collaborating institutions according to the institutions' own protocols. Collaborator samples were shipped for TCRbeta analysis as frozen whole blood, isolated PBMCs, or DNA extracted from either sample type. TCRbeta CDR3 regions were amplified from genomic DNA using the immunoSEQ Assay, a bias-controlled multiplex PCR. In the authors' own workflow: Nucleated cell counts per sample were estimated from amplification of reference gene primers within the assay. To quantify the absolute abundance of each unique TCRbeta CDR3 rearrangement, sequence reads were collapsed and filtered. For each sample, productive Simpson clonality was calculated as the square root of Simpson's diversity index over productive rearrangements. The immuneACCESS repertoire file appears here via TCRdb, limited to in-frame rearrangements. These files lack a portion of the clones; in checked studies, under half of the deficit traces to unresolved V genes, and the cause of the others is not known. The D gene and trimming were derived from the DNA, and the V and J assignments and clone size from that table. The sample includes 450,000 or so clones, with approximately 90% observed a single time. The top ten hold 0.8% to 0.9% of the sample.

The receptor's source is a man aged 18 to 35 with COVID-19, enrolled during active disease. Source material: peripheral blood. The chain joins TRBV3-1 (or the pseudogene TRBV3-2) to TRBJ2-5; TRBD2 matches 8 bases in the middle. The CDR3 reads as follows: CASSRSGGPETQYF. The bases read TGTGCCAGCAGCCGGAGCGGGGGCCCGGAGACCCAGTACTTC.